The entry that follows covers one TCR beta chain sequence. Its antigen remains unidentified. The sample originates from a study of T cell responses to AZD1222 COVID-19 vaccine. Data came from immunoSEQ multiplex PCR; TCRdb stores just in-frame clones and leaves some out. The profile shows more than 85,000 clones, about 88% of them singletons. Trimming took off 5 bases at V and 6 bases at J, with 9 bases between the two ends. Germline V gives CDR1 SGDLS, CDR2 YYNGEE. The CDR3 is made up of 13 amino acids. Points from the study as a whole: Among those given AZD1222, only 5 to 7 were seropositive at baseline. Repertoires were sampled only after the peak T cell response. Unmutated variant regions are reportedly targeted by nearly half of spike-specific TCRs.

The clonotype originates from an adult in good health. V and J are TRBV9 and TRBJ1-6; possible D gene TRBD1, 5 bases. The sample in question was peripheral blood, obtained on day 0 of AZD1222 vaccination. For the CDR3, the DNA is TGTGCCAGCAGAGGGGCAGCTAATTCACCCCTCCACTTT. Residues: CASRGAANSPLHF.